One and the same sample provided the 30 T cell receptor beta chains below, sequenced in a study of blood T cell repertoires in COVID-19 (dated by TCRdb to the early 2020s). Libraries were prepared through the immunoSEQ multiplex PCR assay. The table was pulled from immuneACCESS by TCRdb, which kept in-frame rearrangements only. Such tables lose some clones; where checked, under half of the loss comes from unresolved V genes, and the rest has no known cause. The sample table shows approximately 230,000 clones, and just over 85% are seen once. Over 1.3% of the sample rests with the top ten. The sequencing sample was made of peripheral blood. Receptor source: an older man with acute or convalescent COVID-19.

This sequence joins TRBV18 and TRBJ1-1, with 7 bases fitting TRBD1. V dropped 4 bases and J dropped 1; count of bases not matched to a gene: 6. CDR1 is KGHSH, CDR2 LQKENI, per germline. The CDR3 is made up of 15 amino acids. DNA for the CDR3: TGTGCCAGCTCACAGGTGGGACAGCCGAACACTGAAGCTTTCTTT. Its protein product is CASSQVGQPNTEAFF.

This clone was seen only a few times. The CDR3 spells CASSLGTGGPIIQYF. CDR3 nucleotide sequence: TGTGCCAGCAGCTTAGGCACAGGGGGCCCAATCATTCAGTACTTC. V gene TRBV13 combines with J gene TRBJ2-4, with 9 bases identical to TRBD1. CDR3 length: 15 residues. Per germline, CDR1 PRHDT and CDR2 FYEKMQ (reference sequence). The V gene end was trimmed by 0 bases and the J gene end by 9 bases; junction bases not matched to a gene: 6.

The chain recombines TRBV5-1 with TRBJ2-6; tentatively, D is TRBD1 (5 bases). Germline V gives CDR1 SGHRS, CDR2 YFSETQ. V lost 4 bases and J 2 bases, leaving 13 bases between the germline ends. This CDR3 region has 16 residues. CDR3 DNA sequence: TGCGCCAGCAGCCCGCAAGGGGCAACTGGGGCCAACGTCCTGACTTTC. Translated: CASSPQGATGANVLTF.

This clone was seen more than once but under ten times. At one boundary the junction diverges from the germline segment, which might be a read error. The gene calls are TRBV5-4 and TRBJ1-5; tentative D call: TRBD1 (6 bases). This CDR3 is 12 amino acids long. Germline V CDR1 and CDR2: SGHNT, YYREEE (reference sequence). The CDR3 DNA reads TGTGCCAGCAGCTTCGACAGGCAACGTTGGTATTTT. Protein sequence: CASSFDRQRWYF.

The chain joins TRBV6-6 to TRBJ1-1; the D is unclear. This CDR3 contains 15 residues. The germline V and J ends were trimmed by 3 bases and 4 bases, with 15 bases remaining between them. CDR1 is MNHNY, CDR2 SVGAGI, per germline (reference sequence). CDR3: CASSYRQSWSTEAFF. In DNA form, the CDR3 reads TGTGCCAGCAGTTATCGTCAGTCCTGGAGCACTGAAGCTTTCTTT.

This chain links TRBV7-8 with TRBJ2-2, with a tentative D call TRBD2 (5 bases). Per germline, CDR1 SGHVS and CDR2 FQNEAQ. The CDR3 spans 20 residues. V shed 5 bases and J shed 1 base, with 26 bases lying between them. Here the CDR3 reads CASSGFLGKESGRNTGELFF. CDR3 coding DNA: TGTGCCAGCAGCGGCTTTTTGGGGAAAGAAAGCGGTAGGAACACCGGGGAGCTGTTTTTT.

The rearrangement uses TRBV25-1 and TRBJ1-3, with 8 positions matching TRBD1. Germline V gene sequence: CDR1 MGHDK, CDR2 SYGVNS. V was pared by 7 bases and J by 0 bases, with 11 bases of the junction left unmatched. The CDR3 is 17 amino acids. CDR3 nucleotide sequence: TGTGCCAGCATAGGCGTGCGACAGGGGAGCTCTGGAAACACCATATATTTT. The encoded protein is CASIGVRQGSSGNTIYF.

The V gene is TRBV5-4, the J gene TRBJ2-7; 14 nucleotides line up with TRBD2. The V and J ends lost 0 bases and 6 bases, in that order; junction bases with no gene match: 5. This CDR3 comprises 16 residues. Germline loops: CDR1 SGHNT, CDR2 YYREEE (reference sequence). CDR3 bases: TGTGCCAGCAGCTTGGGTGGGACTAGCGGGAGTTTCGAGCAGTACTTC. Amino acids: CASSLGGTSGSFEQYF.

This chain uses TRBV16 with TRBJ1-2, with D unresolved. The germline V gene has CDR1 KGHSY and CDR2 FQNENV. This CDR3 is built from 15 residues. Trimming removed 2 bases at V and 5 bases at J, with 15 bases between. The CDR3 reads CASSQRTAYSYGYTF. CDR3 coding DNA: TGTGCCAGCAGCCAACGTACAGCATATTCGTATGGCTACACCTTC.

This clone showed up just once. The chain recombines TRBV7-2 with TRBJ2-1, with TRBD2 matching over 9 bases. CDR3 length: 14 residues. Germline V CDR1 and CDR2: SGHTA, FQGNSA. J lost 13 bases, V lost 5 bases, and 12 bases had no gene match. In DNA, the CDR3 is TGTGCCAGCAGCCGCTTGACTAGCGGCGAAGTCCAGTTCTTC. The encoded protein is CASSRLTSGEVQFF.

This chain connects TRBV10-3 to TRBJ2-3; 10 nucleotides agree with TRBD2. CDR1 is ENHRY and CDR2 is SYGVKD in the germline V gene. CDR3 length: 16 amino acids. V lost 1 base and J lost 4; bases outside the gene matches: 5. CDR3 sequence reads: CAISEYEAGGPDTQYF. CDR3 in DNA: TGTGCCATCAGTGAGTATGAAGCGGGAGGGCCAGATACGCAGTATTTT.

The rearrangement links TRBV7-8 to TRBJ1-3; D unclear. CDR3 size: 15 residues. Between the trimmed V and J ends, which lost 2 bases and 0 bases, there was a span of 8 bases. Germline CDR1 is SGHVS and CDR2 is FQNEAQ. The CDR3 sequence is CASSLRLGSGNTIYF. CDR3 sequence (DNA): TGTGCCAGCAGCTTACGTCTCGGCTCTGGAAACACCATATATTTT.

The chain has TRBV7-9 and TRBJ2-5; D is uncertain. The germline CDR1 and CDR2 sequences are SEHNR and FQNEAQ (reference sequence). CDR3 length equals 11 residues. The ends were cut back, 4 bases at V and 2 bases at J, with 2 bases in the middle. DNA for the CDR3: TGTGCCAGCAGCTCGCAAGAGACCCAGTACTTC. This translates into CASSSQETQYF.

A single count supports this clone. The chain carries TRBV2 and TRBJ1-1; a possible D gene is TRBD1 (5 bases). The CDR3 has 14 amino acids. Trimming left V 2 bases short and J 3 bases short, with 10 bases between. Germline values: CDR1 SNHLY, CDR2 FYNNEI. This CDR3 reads CASSEFRADTEAFF. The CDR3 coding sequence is TGTGCCAGCAGTGAATTCAGGGCGGACACTGAAGCTTTCTTT. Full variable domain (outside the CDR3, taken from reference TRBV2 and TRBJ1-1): EPEVTQTPSHQVTQMGQEVILRCVPISNHLYFYWYRQILGQKVEFLVSFYNNEISEKSEIFDDQFSVERPDGSNFTLKIRSTKLEDSAMYFCASSEFRADTEAFFGQGTRLTVV.

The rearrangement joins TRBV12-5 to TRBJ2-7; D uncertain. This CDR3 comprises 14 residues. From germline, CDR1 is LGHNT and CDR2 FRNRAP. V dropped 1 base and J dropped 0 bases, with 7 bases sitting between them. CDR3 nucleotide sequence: TGTGCTAGTGGTTTGGGACTGGTCTCCTACGAGCAGTACTTC. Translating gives CASGLGLVSYEQYF.

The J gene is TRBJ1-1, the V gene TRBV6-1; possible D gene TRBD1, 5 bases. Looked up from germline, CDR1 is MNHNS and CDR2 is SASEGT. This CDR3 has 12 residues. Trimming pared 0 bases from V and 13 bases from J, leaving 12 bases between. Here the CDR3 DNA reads TGTGCCAGCAGTGAAGCGCTGGGGCGGAGTTTCTTT. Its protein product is CASSEALGRSFF.

The CDR3, as DNA: TGCGCCAGCAGCCAAGATAGGGGGAAGGGTGCCGGGGAGCTGTTTTTT. As protein: CASSQDRGKGAGELFF. The chain joins TRBV4-3 to TRBJ2-2, with D maybe TRBD1 (6 bases). V gave up 0 bases and J gave up 6 bases, with 14 bases separating them. The CDR3 has 16 residues. Germline V gene sequence: CDR1 LGHNA, CDR2 YSLEER.

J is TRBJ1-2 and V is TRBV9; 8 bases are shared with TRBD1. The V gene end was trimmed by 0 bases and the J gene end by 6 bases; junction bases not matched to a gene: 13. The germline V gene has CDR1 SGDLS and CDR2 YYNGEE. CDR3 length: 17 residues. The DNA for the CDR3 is TGTGCCAGCAGCGTAGGGGCAGGGGGCCGGTCGAAGGATGGCTACACCTTC. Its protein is CASSVGAGGRSKDGYTF.

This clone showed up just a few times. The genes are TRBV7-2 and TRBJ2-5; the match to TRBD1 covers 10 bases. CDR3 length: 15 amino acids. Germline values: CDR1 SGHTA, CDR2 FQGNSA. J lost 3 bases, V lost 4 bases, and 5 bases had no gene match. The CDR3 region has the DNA TGTGCCAGCAGCTCCCTTGGGACAGGGGAAGAGACCCAGTACTTC. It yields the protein CASSSLGTGEETQYF.

The CDR3 bases are TGTGCCAGTAGTATAGAGAGCCTTAATCAGCCCCAGCATTTT. Protein product: CASSIESLNQPQHF. The rearrangement joins TRBV19 to TRBJ1-5, with D uncertain. The V gene lost 0 bases and the J gene lost 4 bases, with 7 bases spanning the gap. Germline CDR1 LNHDA, CDR2 SQIVND (reference sequence). CDR3 length: 14 residues.

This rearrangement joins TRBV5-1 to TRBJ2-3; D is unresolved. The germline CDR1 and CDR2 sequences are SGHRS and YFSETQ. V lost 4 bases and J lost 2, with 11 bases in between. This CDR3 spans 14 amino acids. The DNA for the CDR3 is TGCGCCAGCAGCCCCCTGGTGGCCACAGATACGCAGTATTTT. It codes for CASSPLVATDTQYF.

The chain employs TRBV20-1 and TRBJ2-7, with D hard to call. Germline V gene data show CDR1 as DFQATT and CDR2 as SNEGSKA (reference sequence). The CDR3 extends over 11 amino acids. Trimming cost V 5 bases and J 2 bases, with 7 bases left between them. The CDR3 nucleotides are TGCAGTGCTCCTAACCCCTACGAGCAGTACTTC. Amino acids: CSAPNPYEQYF.

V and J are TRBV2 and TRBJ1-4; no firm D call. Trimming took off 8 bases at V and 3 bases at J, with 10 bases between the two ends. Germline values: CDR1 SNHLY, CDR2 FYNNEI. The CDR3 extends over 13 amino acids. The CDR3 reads CASEARPNEKLFF. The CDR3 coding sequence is TGTGCCAGCGAAGCCAGGCCTAATGAAAAACTGTTTTTT.

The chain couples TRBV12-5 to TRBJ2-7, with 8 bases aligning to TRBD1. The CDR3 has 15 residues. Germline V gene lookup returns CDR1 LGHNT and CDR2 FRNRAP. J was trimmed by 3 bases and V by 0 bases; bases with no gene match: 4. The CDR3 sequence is CASGLVQGAIYEQYF. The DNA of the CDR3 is TGTGCTAGTGGTTTGGTTCAGGGGGCAATCTACGAGCAGTACTTC.

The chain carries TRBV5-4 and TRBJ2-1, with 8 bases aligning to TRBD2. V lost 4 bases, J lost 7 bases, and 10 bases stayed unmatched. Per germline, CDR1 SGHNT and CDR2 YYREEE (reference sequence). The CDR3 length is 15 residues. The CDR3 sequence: CASSQLAGGANEQFF. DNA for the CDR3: TGTGCCAGCAGCCAGCTCGCGGGGGGCGCGAATGAGCAGTTCTTC.

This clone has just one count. The CDR3 here is CASRQEGLSNQPQHF. The DNA for the CDR3 is TGTGCCAGCCGTCAGGAGGGTTTGAGCAATCAGCCCCAGCATTTT. This chain links TRBV28 with TRBJ1-5; D is unresolved. The CDR3 consists of 15 residues. Per germline, CDR1 MDHEN and CDR2 SYDVKM. Deletions cut 8 bases from V and 1 base from J, with 15 bases between.

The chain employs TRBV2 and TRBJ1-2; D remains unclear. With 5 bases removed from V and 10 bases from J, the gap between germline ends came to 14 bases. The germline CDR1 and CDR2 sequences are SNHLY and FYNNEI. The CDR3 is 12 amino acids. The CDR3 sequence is CASSPPASPYTF. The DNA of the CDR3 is TGTGCCAGCAGTCCACCTGCCAGTCCCTACACCTTC. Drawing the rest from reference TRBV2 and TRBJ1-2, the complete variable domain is EPEVTQTPSHQVTQMGQEVILRCVPISNHLYFYWYRQILGQKVEFLVSFYNNEISEKSEIFDDQFSVERPDGSNFTLKIRSTKLEDSAMYFCASSPPASPYTFGSGTRLTVV.

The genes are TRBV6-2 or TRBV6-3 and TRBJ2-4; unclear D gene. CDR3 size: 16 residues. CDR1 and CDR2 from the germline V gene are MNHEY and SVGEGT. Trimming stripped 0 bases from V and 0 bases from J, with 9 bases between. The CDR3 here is CASSYSKPPAKNIQYF. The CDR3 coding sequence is TGTGCCAGCAGTTACTCGAAGCCTCCAGCCAAAAACATTCAGTACTTC.

The CDR3 is CASSLVTGWDTDTQYF. The CDR3 DNA reads as TGTGCCAGCAGCTTAGTGACAGGGTGGGACACAGATACGCAGTATTTT. The chain employs TRBV7-8 and TRBJ2-3; 7 positions agree with TRBD1. The CDR3 is made up of 16 amino acids. V lost 1 base, J lost 2 bases, and 6 bases stayed unmatched. The germline CDR1 and CDR2 sequences are SGHVS and FQNEAQ.

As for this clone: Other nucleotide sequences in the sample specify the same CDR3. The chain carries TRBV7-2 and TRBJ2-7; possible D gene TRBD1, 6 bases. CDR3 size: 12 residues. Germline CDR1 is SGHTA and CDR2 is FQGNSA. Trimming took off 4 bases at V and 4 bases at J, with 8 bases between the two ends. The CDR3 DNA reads TGTGCCAGCAGCTCTCAGGGGTACGAGCAGTACTTC. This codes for CASSSQGYEQYF.